This TCR beta chain originates from a study of blood T cell repertoires in COVID-19. On the study more broadly: Samples of COVID-19 (acute and convalescent) were obtained from the United States, Italy and Spain. T cells, B-cell-depleted T cells, or PBMCs supplied cDNA or gDNA.

Original processing methods: Nucleated cell number was recorded as an estimate derived from reference gene primer amplification. Produced via immunoSEQ multiplex PCR; TCRdb's table is partial and in-frame only. Clone size and the V and J calls come from that table; the DNA yielded D and trimming. The sample has some 180,000 clones; around 80% are singletons. Losses at the gene ends were 5 bases for V and 3 bases for J; bases not matched to a gene: 6. This CDR3 has 14 amino acids. Germline CDR1 and CDR2: LNHDA and SQIVND (reference sequence). Sequencing was performed on peripheral blood. V is TRBV19 and J is TRBJ2-7, with TRBD1 matching 8 bases. The origin of this receptor is an elderly woman with active or convalescent COVID-19. The DNA of the CDR3 is TGTGCCAGTAGTTCACAGGACAGGGTCTACGAGCAGTACTTC. It yields the protein CASSSQDRVYEQYF.